The 2 T cell receptor beta chains presented below share a single source sample, sequenced in a study of shared clonotypes between healthy human individuals. The data were produced by immunoSEQ multiplex PCR, yet TCRdb's version contains in-frame clones alone and is incomplete. The sample yields roughly 2,500,000 clones, more than 85% seen once. Specimen: naive CD4+ T cells from PBMCs. The subset was: CD45RA+ positively selected. The receptors stem from a man younger than 35 in good health. Some clones in this sample may be carry-over from other donors' samples.

This chain links TRBV5-1 with TRBJ2-4; 9 nucleotides match TRBD1. Germline V gene sequence: CDR1 SGHRS, CDR2 YFSETQ. The CDR3 has 19 residues. The junction had 10 bases not matched to a gene; V was cut back by 0 bases and J by 0 bases. CDR3 nucleotide sequence: TGCGCCAGCAGCTTGGACCGGACAGGGGACGGACTAGCCAAAAACATTCAGTACTTC. Its protein is CASSLDRTGDGLAKNIQYF.

This clone was found a few times. This CDR3 reads CAWNRQGGSYGDTEAFF. The CDR3 DNA reads as TGTGCCTGGAATCGACAGGGAGGATCTTATGGGGACACTGAAGCTTTCTTT. V and J are TRBV30 and TRBJ1-1, with TRBD1 identical over 7 bases. Per the germline V gene, CDR1 is GTSNPN and CDR2 is SVGIG (reference sequence). The CDR3 sequence is 17 residues long. The junction had 17 bases not matched to a gene; V was cut back by 4 bases and J by 3 bases.